This T cell receptor beta chain derives from a study of T cell changes during pregnancy in multiple sclerosis. The method was immunoSEQ multiplex PCR; TCRdb's version includes in-frame clones alone and lacks a portion of them. The sample has about 31,000 clones; about nine tenths are singletons. The CDR3 contains 18 residues. After removal of 1 base from V and 4 bases from J, the junction contained 15 bases not matched to a gene. Germline lookup yields CDR1 SGHAT and CDR2 FQNNGV. This TCR was recovered from a female donor with multiple sclerosis, enrolled in a pregnancy study. This specimen consisted of CD8+ T cells from peripheral blood mononuclear cells, obtained in the second trimester of pregnancy. The chain is built from TRBV11-2 and TRBJ1-1, with 7 bases identical to TRBD1. The CDR3 here is CASSLGAGVGGLGTEAFF. The CDR3 DNA sequence: TGTGCCAGCAGCTTAGGGGCCGGGGTAGGGGGCTTGGGCACTGAAGCTTTCTTT.